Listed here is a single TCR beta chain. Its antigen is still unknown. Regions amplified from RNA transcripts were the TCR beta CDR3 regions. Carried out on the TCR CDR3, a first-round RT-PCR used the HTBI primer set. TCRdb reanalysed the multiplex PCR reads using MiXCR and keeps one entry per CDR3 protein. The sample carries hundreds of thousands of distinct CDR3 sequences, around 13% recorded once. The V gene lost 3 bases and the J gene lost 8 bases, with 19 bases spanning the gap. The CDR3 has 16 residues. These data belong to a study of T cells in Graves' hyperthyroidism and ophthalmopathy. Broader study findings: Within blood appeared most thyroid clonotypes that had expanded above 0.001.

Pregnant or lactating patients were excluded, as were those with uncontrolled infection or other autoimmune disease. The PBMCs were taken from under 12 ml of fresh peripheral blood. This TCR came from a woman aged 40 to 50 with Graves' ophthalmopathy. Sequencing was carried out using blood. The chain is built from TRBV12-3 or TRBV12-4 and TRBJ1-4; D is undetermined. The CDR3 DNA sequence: TGTGCCAGCAGTTTTGGTCCTGAGAGCCCGAGGGAAAAACTGTTTTTT. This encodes CASSFGPESPREKLFF.